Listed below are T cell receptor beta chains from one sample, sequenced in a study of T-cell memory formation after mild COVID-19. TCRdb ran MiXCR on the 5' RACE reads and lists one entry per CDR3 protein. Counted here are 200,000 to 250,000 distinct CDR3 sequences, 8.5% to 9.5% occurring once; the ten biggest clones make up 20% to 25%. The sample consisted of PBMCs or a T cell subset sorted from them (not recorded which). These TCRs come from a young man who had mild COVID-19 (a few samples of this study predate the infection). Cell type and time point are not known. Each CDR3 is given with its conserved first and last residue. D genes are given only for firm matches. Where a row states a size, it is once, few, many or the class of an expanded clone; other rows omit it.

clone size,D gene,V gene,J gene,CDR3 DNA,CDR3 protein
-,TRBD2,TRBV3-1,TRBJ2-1,TGTGCCAGCAGCCAAAGTAGCGGGGGGGCTTACAATGAGCAGTTCTTC,CASSQSSGGAYNEQFF
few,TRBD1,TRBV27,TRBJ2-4,TGTGCCAGCAGCAGGACAGGGATAGCCAAAAACATTCAGTACTTC,CASSRTGIAKNIQYF
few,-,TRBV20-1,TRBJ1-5,TGCAGTGCTAGAGTCTTCGACGGCAATCAGCCCCAGCATTTT,CSARVFDGNQPQHF
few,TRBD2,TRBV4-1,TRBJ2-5,TGCGCCAGCAGCCAAAGGGCGACTAGCGGGGATCAAGAGACCCAGTACTTC,CASSQRATSGDQETQYF
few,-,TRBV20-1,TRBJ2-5,TGCAGTGCCCCAGTGTACCAAGAGACCCAGTACTTC,CSAPVYQETQYF
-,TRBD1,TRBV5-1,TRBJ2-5,TGCGCCAGCAGCTTGGAGGGACAGCAAGAGACCCAGTACTTC,CASSLEGQQETQYF
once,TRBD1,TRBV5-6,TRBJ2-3,TGTGCCAGCAGCTTGGCCTACAGGGGGGATACGCAGTATTTT,CASSLAYRGDTQYF
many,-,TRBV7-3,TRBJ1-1,TGTGCCAGCAGCTTATACAGCCACACTGAAGCTTTCTTT,CASSLYSHTEAFF
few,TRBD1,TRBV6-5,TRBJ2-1,TGTGCCAGCAGCTACAGGGGTTCCAATGAGCAGTTCTTC,CASSYRGSNEQFF
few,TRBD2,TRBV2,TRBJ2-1,TGTGCCAGCAGTGAGAATGGACTAGCGGGCAATGAGCAGTTCTTC,CASSENGLAGNEQFF
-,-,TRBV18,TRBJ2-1,TGTGCCAGCTCACCAGGGGAAAGAGGGTACAATGAGCAGTTCTTC,CASSPGERGYNEQFF
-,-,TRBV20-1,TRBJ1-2,TGCAGTGCTTCCCCGGGGGCGCGGGGCTACACCTTC,CSASPGARGYTF
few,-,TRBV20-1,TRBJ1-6,TGCAGTGCTAGAGATTCAGAACTGAGCTCCTATAATTCACCCCTCCACTTT,CSARDSELSSYNSPLHF
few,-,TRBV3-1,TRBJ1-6,TGTGCCAGCAGCCCTCTAAGGCGGGGGAATTCACCCCTCCACTTT,CASSPLRRGNSPLHF
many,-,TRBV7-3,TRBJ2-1,TGTGCCAGCAGCTTGGGGCCCGACAATGAGCAGTTCTTC,CASSLGPDNEQFF
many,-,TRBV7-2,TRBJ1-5,TGTGCCAGCAGCCCGTGGGGGGCGCTTGATCAGCCCCAGCATTTT,CASSPWGALDQPQHF
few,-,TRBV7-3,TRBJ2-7,TGTGCCCCCAGACCGAGGCACCCCTCCTACGAGCAGTACTTC,CAPRPRHPSYEQYF
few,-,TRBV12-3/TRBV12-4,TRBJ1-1,TGTGCCAGCAACCGGGATGGGAGGGCTGAAGCTTTCTTT,CASNRDGRAEAFF
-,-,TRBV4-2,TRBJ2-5,TGTGCCAGCAGCGACGGGACCGCACAAGAGACCCAGTACTTC,CASSDGTAQETQYF
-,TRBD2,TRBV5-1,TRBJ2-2,TGCGCCAGCACCCCTCGGACTAGCGAGGCCGGGGAGCTGTTTTTT,CASTPRTSEAGELFF